This is a list of T cell receptor beta chains from one sample in a study of tumour-infiltrating T cells in Burkitt lymphoma. Assay: immunoSEQ multiplex PCR; the TCRdb copy retains only in-frame clones and omits some. The data hold roughly 1,500 clones, with about 18% observed a single time. Material: tumor tissue. The source of these receptors is a human donor with diffuse large B-cell lymphoma. Each CDR3 is given with its conserved first and last residue. A D gene is named only where the DNA matches it firmly. Not every row has a clone size; where given, it reads once, few, many or a size class.

clone_size j_call v_call d_call cdr3_nt cdr3_aa
few TRBJ1-1 TRBV6-5 NA TGTGCCAGCAGCAGGGAGCGGCGGGTTGAAGCTTTCTTT CASSRERRVEAFF
few TRBJ2-7 TRBV2 TRBD2 TGTGCCAGCAGGGCACCGACTAGCGGGAGCCGCGAGCAGTACTTC CASRAPTSGSREQYF
NA TRBJ2-1 TRBV7-6 TRBD2 TGTGCCAGCAGCTTGACTAGCTATAATGAGCAGTTCTTC CASSLTSYNEQFF
few TRBJ2-7 TRBV4-2 TRBD1 TGTGCCAGCAGCCAAGATTTGGGACAGGGATCAAACTTC CASSQDLGQGSNF
NA TRBJ2-1 TRBV5-6 NA TGTGCCAGCAGCTTTTTCGATGAGCAGTTCTTC CASSFFDEQFF
NA TRBJ1-4 TRBV7-3 NA TGTGCCAGCAGCTTAGACCCCCCCAGGGTAGCCCGCAAGCAGGGGCTGTTTTTT CASSLDPPRVARKQGLFF
NA TRBJ1-6 TRBV6-5 TRBD1 TGTGCCAGCAGTTACCGGGGACAGGGTAATTCACCCCTCCACTTT CASSYRGQGNSPLHF
few TRBJ1-2 TRBV7-6 NA TGTGCCAGCAGCTTAGCCTACGACTATGGCTACACCTTC CASSLAYDYGYTF
NA TRBJ2-7 TRBV27 NA TGTGCCAGCAGTTTAGAGGTGGGCTACGAGCAGTACTTC CASSLEVGYEQYF
NA TRBJ1-1 TRBV7-2 TRBD1 TGTGCCAGCAGCATCGGACAGGGAGGCGCTGAAGCTTTCTTT CASSIGQGGAEAFF
NA TRBJ1-4 TRBV28 NA TGTGCCAGCCTCTCTGCGGCTTCTCAGGAAAAACTGTTTTTT CASLSAASQEKLFF
NA TRBJ1-4 TRBV5-5 NA TGTGCCAGCAGCATGGCAGCTGAAAAACTGTTTTTT CASSMAAEKLFF
few TRBJ2-7 TRBV6-1 NA TGTGCCAGCAGTGAAGCCTCGGGGAATGCGGGTTACGAGCAGTACTTC CASSEASGNAGYEQYF
NA TRBJ2-7 TRBV7-3 NA TGTGCCAGCAGCGATTTGGATAGCGACTCCTACGAGCAGTACTTC CASSDLDSDSYEQYF
few TRBJ1-2 TRBV4-2 NA TGTGCCAGCAGCCAAGATTCAGGGGCCGGGCTCCACTACACCTTC CASSQDSGAGLHYTF
few TRBJ2-2 TRBV18 TRBD2 TGTGCCAGCTCACATCGGACTAGCGGGAACCTACTGAACACCGGGGAGCTGTTTTTT CASSHRTSGNLLNTGELFF
NA TRBJ1-2 TRBV4-1 NA TGCGCCAGCAGCCAAGATCCTTACTATCAGCCTCCTAACTATGGCTACACCTTC CASSQDPYYQPPNYGYTF
few TRBJ2-3 TRBV30 NA TGTGCCTGGACTAGGGCAAGTACCGATACGCAGTATTTT CAWTRASTDTQYF
NA TRBJ2-7 TRBV7-6 TRBD2 TGTGCCAGCAGCCCGATAGCGGGAGGGCCCTACGAGCAGTACTTC CASSPIAGGPYEQYF
few TRBJ2-2 TRBV18 NA TGTGCCAGCTCACCGGGAGCGGCGAACACCGGGGAGCTGTTTTTT CASSPGAANTGELFF
few TRBJ2-4 TRBV2 TRBD1 TGTGCCAGCAGTGGACAGGGGGCGGGGAACATTCAGTACTTC CASSGQGAGNIQYF
NA TRBJ1-5 TRBV2 TRBD1 TGTGCCAGCAGTGACGACAGGGGGAGCCATCAGCCCCAGCATTTT CASSDDRGSHQPQHF
NA TRBJ2-2 TRBV27 NA TGTGCCAGCAGTTTCTCAGGGACCGGGGAGCTGTTTTTT CASSFSGTGELFF
NA TRBJ1-5 TRBV2 NA TGTGCCAGCAGTGATATGGAGCACCGGCCCCAGCATTTT CASSDMEHRPQHF
few TRBJ2-5 TRBV4-2 NA TGTGCCAGCAGCCTTGCCGGGACTTACTTCAAGAGAGGCCAGTACTTC CASSLAGTYFKRGQYF
NA TRBJ1-1 TRBV19 NA TGTGCCAGTAGTACGACAGTCATGAACACTGAAGCTTTCTTT CASSTTVMNTEAFF
few TRBJ1-1 TRBV28 TRBD1 TGTGCCAGCAGTGAAGGACAGGGGGCAGGGAACACTGAAGCTTTCTTT CASSEGQGAGNTEAFF
few TRBJ2-7 TRBV15 TRBD2 TGTGCCACCACGCCCTTGAGGGAGGGCCTGGCGGGCGAGCAGTACTTC CATTPLREGLAGEQYF
NA TRBJ2-2 TRBV7-9 NA TGTGCCAGCGTAAGGGGGGGCGCGAACACCGGGGAGCTGTTTTTT CASVRGGANTGELFF
NA TRBJ1-1 TRBV5-1 NA TGCGCCAGCAGCCCGGACGGACAGCGGTGGAACACTGAAGCTTTCTTT CASSPDGQRWNTEAFF
NA TRBJ1-1 TRBV28 NA TGTGCCACCGCGGAGAACACTGAAGCTTTCTTT CATAENTEAFF
NA TRBJ2-7 TRBV14 NA TGTGCCAGCAGCCAAGGGGTAGGGACGGTCTACGAGCAGTACTTC CASSQGVGTVYEQYF
NA TRBJ1-5 TRBV29-1 NA TGCAGCGTAGGGCAGGGAGGCAATCAGCCCCAGCATTTT CSVGQGGNQPQHF
NA TRBJ2-3 TRBV15 TRBD2 TGTGCCACCAGTTCTAGCGGGAGGACCACAGATACGCAGTATTTT CATSSSGRTTDTQYF
large TRBJ1-1 TRBV7-9 NA TGTGCCAGCAGCTTAGTCCGGGAATTGAACACTGAAGCTTTCTTT CASSLVRELNTEAFF
NA TRBJ1-1 TRBV18 NA TGTGCCAGCTCACCTATGATGGTCACTGAAGCTTTCTTT CASSPMMVTEAFF
few TRBJ2-1 TRBV13 TRBD2 TGTGCCAGCAGCTTAGGCGGGAGGCCATACAATGAGCAGTTCTTC CASSLGGRPYNEQFF
few TRBJ1-3 TRBV19 NA TGTGCCAGTACTTGGTCCCCACTTGGATACTCTGGAAACACCATATATTTT CASTWSPLGYSGNTIYF
NA TRBJ2-5 TRBV10-3 TRBD2 TGTGCCATCAGTGATTGGCTAGCGGGCCGCGCCTGGAACCAAGAGACCCAGTACTTC CAISDWLAGRAWNQETQYF